Below are 12 T cell receptor beta chains sequenced from a single sample in a study of shared clonotypes between healthy human individuals. Profiled with immunoSEQ multiplex PCR; TCRdb holds only in-frame clones, not every one. Of roughly 2.4 million clones listed, 90% to 97% were seen once; the top ten hold roughly 0.13%. What was sequenced was naive CD4+ T cells sorted from blood. The subset was: CD45RA+ positively selected. Receptors originate from a man aged 18-30 years in good health.

This chain uses TRBV27 with TRBJ2-3, with 9 bases identical to TRBD2. The germline CDR1 and CDR2 sequences are MNHEY and SMNVEV (reference sequence). J lost 3 bases, V lost 5 bases, and 9 bases had no gene match. The length of the CDR3 is 16 residues. CDR3 DNA: TGTGCCAGCAGTCCTATTAGCGGGGGCGTTACAGATACGCAGTATTTT. This gives the protein CASSPISGGVTDTQYF.

The chain recombines TRBV30 with TRBJ1-5, with D maybe TRBD1 (6 bases). Trimming took 1 base from V and 6 from J, leaving 13 bases between them. Germline assignment: CDR1 GTSNPN and CDR2 SVGIG (reference sequence). The CDR3 spans 14 residues. CDR3 in amino acids: CAWSEGDTAQPQHF. The DNA of the CDR3 is TGTGCCTGGAGTGAGGGGGACACAGCTCAGCCCCAGCATTTT.

The genes are TRBV27 and TRBJ2-3; 12 bases agree with TRBD2. Per germline, CDR1 MNHEY and CDR2 SMNVEV (reference sequence). Trimming removed 6 bases from V and 5 bases from J; junction bases left unmatched: 15. The CDR3 extends over 18 amino acids. CDR3: CASRLLLAGGYVGDTQYF. The CDR3 bases are TGTGCCAGCAGGCTATTACTAGCGGGGGGCTACGTTGGAGATACGCAGTATTTT.

This chain joins TRBV19 and TRBJ1-5; 7 positions agree with TRBD1. The germline CDR1 and CDR2 sequences are LNHDA and SQIVND (reference sequence). The J segment lost 0 bases and the V segment lost 6 bases, leaving 8 bases of the junction unmatched. CDR3 size: 16 residues. CDR3 sequence: CASRTTGTISNQPQHF. The CDR3 DNA reads TGTGCCAGTAGGACGACAGGGACGATTAGCAATCAGCCCCAGCATTTT.

The gene calls are TRBV4-1 and TRBJ1-4; tentative D call: TRBD1 (5 bases). CDR3 length: 16 residues. The germline V gene encodes CDR1 MGHRA and CDR2 YSYEKL. V was pared by 2 bases and J by 4 bases, with 14 bases between. CDR3 coding DNA: TGCGCCAGCAGCCAATCGAGGGGCCCCGTTAATGAAAAACTGTTTTTT. This sequence encodes CASSQSRGPVNEKLFF.

The rearrangement links TRBV30 to TRBJ1-3, with D possibly being TRBD1 (6 bases). The CDR3 length is 14 residues. Germline V gives CDR1 GTSNPN, CDR2 SVGIG (reference sequence). Trimming pared 2 bases from V and 1 base from J, leaving 9 bases between. The CDR3 sequence is CAWSTGKSGNTIYF. In nucleotides, the CDR3 is TGTGCCTGGAGTACAGGGAAATCTGGAAACACCATATATTTT.

The chain links TRBV28 to TRBJ2-6, with a weak D call TRBD1 (6 bases). V was shortened by 6 bases and J by 0 bases, with 12 bases between the two germline ends. This CDR3 is built from 16 residues. Germline V gives CDR1 MDHEN, CDR2 SYDVKM. In DNA form, the CDR3 reads TGTGCCAGCAGCTCCGGGACACCCTCTGGGGCCAACGTCCTGACTTTC. Translated, it gives CASSSGTPSGANVLTF.

The chain couples TRBV5-1 to TRBJ2-7; D gene unclear. The germline V gene has CDR1 SGHRS and CDR2 YFSETQ. V lost 4 bases to trimming and J lost 5 bases, with 16 bases between them. The CDR3 contains 14 residues. The CDR3 spells CASSPRSKNDEQYF. For the CDR3, the DNA is TGCGCCAGCAGCCCTCGATCAAAGAACGACGAGCAGTACTTC.

The chain uses TRBV19 and TRBJ1-5; D not resolved. This CDR3 has 16 amino acids. The V gene lost 3 bases and the J gene lost 1 base, with 13 bases spanning the gap. Germline V lookup: CDR1 LNHDA, CDR2 SQIVND (reference sequence). The CDR3 DNA reads as TGTGCCAGTAGTATGTCAGGAGTCCAGAGCAATCAGCCCCAGCATTTT. Its translation: CASSMSGVQSNQPQHF.

This clone turned up a few times. Within the sample, other DNA sequences also encode this same CDR3. J is TRBJ1-5 and V is TRBV2; D is undetermined. The germline V gene encodes CDR1 SNHLY and CDR2 FYNNEI. The CDR3 is made up of 13 amino acids. V was shortened by 4 bases and J by 2 bases, with 6 bases between the two germline ends. The CDR3 loop reads CASSVEGNQPQHF. The CDR3 region has the DNA TGTGCCAGCAGTGTAGAGGGCAATCAGCCCCAGCATTTT.

The V gene is TRBV4-1, the J gene TRBJ2-2; a possible D gene is TRBD2 (6 bases). Deletions cut 1 base from V and 4 bases from J, with 13 bases between. The CDR3 has 16 residues. The germline CDR1 and CDR2 sequences are MGHRA and YSYEKL. The CDR3: CASSQGSTRSTGELFF. For the CDR3, the DNA is TGCGCCAGCAGCCAAGGGTCGACTAGGTCCACCGGGGAGCTGTTTTTT.

This chain links TRBV5-6 with TRBJ2-7, with TRBD2 matching 12 bases. CDR1 SGHDT and CDR2 YYEEEE come from the germline V gene. After removal of 7 bases from V and 2 bases from J, the junction contained 4 bases not matched to a gene. The CDR3 is made up of 14 amino acids. This chain's CDR3 is CASRTSGAPYEQYF. The CDR3 DNA follows: TGTGCCAGCCGGACTAGCGGGGCCCCCTACGAGCAGTACTTC. The full variable domain, rest sourced from reference TRBV5-6 and TRBJ2-7, is DAGVTQSPTHLIKTRGQQVTLRCSPKSGHDTVSWYQQALGQGPQFIFQYYEEEERQRGNFPDRFSGHQFPNYSSELNVNALLLGDSALYLCASRTSGAPYEQYFGPGTRLTVT.